This TCR beta chain was captured in a study of blood T cell repertoires in COVID-19. Assay used: immunoSEQ multiplex PCR; TCRdb lists only in-frame clones, some missing. The sample lists 250,000 to 300,000 clones; over 75% were seen once. The CDR3 runs 15 residues. Germline trimming cut 5 bases from V and 2 bases from J; bases unmatched to any gene: 10. Germline loops: CDR1 SGHKS, CDR2 YYEKEE (reference sequence). Residents of about two dozen US areas, aged 18 to 89 years, made up the participants. Recovery meant two consecutive negative NP/OP PCR tests, professional clearance, or resolved symptoms. The sequence was obtained from a man in his late teens or twenties who had recovered from COVID-19. The sample consisted of PBMCs or T cells enriched from blood (not recorded which). The genes are TRBV5-5 and TRBJ2-7; 7 positions match TRBD1. CDR3 in amino acids: CASRLDRDLPYEQYF. For the CDR3, the DNA is TGTGCCAGCAGGTTAGACAGGGACCTACCCTACGAGCAGTACTTC.